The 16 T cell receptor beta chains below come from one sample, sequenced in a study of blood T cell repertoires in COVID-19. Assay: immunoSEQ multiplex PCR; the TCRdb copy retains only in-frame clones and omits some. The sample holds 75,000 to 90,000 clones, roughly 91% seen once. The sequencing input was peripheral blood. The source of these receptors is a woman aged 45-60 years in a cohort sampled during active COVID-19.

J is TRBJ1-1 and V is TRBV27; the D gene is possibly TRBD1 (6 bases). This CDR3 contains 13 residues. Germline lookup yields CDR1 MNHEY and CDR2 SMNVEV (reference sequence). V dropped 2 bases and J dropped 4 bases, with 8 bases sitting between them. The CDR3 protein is CASSLTGITEAFF. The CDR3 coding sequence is TGTGCCAGCAGTTTAACAGGGATCACTGAAGCTTTCTTT.

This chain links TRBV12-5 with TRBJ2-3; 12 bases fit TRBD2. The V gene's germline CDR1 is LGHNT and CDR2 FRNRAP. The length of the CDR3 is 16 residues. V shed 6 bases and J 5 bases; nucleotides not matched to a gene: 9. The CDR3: CASGPGLAGNLDTQYF. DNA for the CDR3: TGTGCTAGTGGCCCCGGACTAGCGGGGAATTTAGATACGCAGTATTTT.

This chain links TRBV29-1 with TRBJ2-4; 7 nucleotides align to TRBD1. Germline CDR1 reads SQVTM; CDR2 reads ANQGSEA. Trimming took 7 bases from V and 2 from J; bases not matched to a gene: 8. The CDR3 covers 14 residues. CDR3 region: CSASRGMSKNIQYF. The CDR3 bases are TGCAGCGCATCCAGGGGGATGTCCAAAAACATTCAGTACTTC.

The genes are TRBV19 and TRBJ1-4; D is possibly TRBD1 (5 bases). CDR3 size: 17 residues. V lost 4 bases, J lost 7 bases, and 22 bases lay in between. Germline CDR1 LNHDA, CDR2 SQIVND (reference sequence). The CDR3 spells CASSKEGRAYPGEKLFF. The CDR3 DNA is TGTGCCAGTAGTAAAGAGGGCAGGGCGTACCCCGGTGAAAAACTGTTTTTT.

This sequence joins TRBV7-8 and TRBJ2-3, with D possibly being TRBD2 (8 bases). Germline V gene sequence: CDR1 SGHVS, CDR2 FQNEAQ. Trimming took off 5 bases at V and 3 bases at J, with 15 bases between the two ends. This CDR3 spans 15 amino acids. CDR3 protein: CASSPGRGRTDTQYF. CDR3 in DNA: TGTGCCAGCAGCCCCGGGAGGGGGCGGACAGATACGCAGTATTTT.

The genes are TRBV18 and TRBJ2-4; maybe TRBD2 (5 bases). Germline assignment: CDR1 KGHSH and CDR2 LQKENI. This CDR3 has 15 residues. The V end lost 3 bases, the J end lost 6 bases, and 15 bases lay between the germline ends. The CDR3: CASSPEQRNGNIQYF. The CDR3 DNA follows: TGTGCCAGCTCACCGGAACAGCGGAATGGAAACATTCAGTACTTC.

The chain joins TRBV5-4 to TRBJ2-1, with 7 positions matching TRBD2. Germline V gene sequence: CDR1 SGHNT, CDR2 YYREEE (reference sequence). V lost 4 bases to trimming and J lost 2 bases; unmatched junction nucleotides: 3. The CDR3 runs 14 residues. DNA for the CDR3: TGTGCCAGCAGCCCGGGAGGACCCTACAATGAGCAGTTCTTC. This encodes CASSPGGPYNEQFF.

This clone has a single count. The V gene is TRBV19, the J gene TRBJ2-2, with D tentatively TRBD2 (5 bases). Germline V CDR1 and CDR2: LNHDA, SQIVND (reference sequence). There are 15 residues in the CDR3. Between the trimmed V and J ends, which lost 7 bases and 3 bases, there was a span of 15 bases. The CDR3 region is CASTGQSGDTGELFF. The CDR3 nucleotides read TGTGCCAGTACCGGGCAGTCCGGGGACACCGGGGAGCTGTTTTTT. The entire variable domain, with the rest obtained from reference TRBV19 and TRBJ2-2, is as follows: DGGITQSPKYLFRKEGQNVTLSCEQNLNHDAMYWYRQDPGQGLRLIYYSQIVNDFQKGDIAEGYSVSREKKESFPLTVTSAQKNPTAFYLCASTGQSGDTGELFFGEGSRLTVL.

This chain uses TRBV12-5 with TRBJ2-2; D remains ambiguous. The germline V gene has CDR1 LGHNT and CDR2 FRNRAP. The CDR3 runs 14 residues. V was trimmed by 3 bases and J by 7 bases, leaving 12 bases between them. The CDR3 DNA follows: TGTGCTAGTGGTTTAATATCGGGTTTCGGGGAGCTGTTTTTT. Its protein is CASGLISGFGELFF.

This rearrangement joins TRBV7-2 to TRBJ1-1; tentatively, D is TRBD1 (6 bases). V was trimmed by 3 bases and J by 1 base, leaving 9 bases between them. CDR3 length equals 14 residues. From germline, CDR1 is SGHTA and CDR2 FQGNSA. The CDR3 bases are TGTGCCAGCAGCTTTGGGGGCGCGAACACTGAAGCTTTCTTT. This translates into CASSFGGANTEAFF.

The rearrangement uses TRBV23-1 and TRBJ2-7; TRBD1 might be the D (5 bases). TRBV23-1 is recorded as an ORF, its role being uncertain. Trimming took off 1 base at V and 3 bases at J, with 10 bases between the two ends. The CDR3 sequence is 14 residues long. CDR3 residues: CASSQFAGCYEQYF. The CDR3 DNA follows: TGCGCCAGCAGTCAATTCGCAGGGTGCTACGAGCAGTACTTC.

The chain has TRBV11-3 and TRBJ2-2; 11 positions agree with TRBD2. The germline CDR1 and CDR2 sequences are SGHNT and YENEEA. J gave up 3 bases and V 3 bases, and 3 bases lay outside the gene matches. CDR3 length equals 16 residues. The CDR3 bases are TGTGCCAGCAGCTTGACTAGCGGGATTTACACCGGGGAGCTGTTTTTT. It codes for CASSLTSGIYTGELFF.

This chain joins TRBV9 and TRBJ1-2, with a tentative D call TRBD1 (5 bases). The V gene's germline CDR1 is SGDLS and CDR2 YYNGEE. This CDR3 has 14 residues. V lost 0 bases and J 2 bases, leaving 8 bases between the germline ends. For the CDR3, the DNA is TGTGCCAGCAGCGTAGGCCAGGGAAACTATGGCTACACCTTC. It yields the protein CASSVGQGNYGYTF.

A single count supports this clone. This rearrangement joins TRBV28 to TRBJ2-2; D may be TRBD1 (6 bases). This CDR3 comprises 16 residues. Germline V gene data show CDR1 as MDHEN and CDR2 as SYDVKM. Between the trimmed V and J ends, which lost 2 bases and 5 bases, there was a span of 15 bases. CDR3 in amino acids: CASSLRLGARTGELFF. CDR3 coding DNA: TGTGCCAGCAGTTTACGGTTGGGGGCGAGGACCGGGGAGCTGTTTTTT.

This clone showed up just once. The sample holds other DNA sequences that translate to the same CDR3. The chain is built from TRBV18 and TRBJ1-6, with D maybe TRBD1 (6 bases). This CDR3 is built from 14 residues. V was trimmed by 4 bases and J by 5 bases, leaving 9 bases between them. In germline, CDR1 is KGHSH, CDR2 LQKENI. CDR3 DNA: TGTGCCAGCTCACTGGACAGCGATAATTCACCCCTCCACTTT. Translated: CASSLDSDNSPLHF.

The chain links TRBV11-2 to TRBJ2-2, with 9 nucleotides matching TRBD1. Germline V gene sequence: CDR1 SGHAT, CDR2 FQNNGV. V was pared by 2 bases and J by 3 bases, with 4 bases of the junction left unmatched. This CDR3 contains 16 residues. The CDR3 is CASSLFGTGHTGELFF. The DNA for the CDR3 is TGTGCCAGCAGCTTATTTGGGACAGGGCACACCGGGGAGCTGTTTTTT.